This T cell receptor beta chain was sequenced during a study of Graves' ophthalmopathy and Graves' hyperthyroidism. A few counts support this clonotype. Beta-chain TCR CDR3 regions were amplified from RNA transcripts. First-round RT-PCR with HTBI primers preceded a second-round multiplex PCR. A single record per CDR3 protein comes from TCRdb applying MiXCR to the multiplex PCR reads. The sample lists roughly 1.1 million distinct CDR3 sequences; 36% were seen once. Germline V gene lookup returns CDR1 SGHNT and CDR2 YYREEE (reference sequence). Trimming removed 4 bases from V and 6 bases from J, with 11 bases in between. This CDR3 has 12 residues.

The sequence came from an adult man with Graves' hyperthyroidism. The V and J genes are TRBV5-4 and TRBJ2-7, with D unclear. The sample was peripheral blood or thyroid tissue (not recorded which). The CDR3 reads CASSDPLGEQYF. As DNA, the CDR3 is TGTGCCAGCAGCGACCCCTTGGGCGAGCAGTACTTC.